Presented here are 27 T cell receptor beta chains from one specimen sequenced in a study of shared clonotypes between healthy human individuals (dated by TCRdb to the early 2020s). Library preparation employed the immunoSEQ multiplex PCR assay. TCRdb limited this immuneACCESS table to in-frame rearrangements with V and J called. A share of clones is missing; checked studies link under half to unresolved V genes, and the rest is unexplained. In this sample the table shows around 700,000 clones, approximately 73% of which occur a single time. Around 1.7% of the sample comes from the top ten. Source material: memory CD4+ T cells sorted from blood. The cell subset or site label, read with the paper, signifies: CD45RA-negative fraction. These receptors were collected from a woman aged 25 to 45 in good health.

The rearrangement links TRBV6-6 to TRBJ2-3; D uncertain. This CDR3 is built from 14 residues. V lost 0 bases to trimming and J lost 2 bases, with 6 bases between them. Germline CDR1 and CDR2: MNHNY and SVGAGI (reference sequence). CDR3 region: CASSYSDSTDTQYF. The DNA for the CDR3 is TGTGCCAGCAGTTACTCCGATTCCACAGATACGCAGTATTTT.

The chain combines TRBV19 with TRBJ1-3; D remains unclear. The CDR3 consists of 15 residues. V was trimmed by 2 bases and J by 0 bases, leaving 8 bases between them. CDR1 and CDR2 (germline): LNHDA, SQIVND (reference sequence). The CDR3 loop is CASSISWDSGNTIYF. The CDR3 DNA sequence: TGTGCCAGTAGTATATCTTGGGACTCTGGAAACACCATATATTTT.

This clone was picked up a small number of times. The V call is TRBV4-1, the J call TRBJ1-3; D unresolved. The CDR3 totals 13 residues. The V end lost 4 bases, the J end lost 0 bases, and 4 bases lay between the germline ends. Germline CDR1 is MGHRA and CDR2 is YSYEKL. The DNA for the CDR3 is TGCGCCAGCAGCCCCGACTCTGGAAACACCATATATTTT. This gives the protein CASSPDSGNTIYF.

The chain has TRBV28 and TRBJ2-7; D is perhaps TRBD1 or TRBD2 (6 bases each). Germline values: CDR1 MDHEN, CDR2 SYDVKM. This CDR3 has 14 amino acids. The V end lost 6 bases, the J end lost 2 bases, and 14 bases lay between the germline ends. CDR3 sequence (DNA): TGTGCCAGCAGACTAAGGGGGGCGCCCTACGAGCAGTACTTC. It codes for CASRLRGAPYEQYF.

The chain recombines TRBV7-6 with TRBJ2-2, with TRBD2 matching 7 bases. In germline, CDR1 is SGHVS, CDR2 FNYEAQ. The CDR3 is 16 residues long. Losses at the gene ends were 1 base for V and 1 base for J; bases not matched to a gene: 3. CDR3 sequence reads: CASSLEASGNTGELFF. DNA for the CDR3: TGTGCCAGCAGCTTAGAAGCTAGCGGGAACACCGGGGAGCTGTTTTTT.

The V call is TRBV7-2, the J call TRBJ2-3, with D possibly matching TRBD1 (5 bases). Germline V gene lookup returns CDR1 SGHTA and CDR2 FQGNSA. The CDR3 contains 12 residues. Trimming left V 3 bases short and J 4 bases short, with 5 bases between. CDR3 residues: CASSFRADTQYF. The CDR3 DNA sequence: TGTGCCAGCAGCTTCAGGGCAGATACGCAGTATTTT.

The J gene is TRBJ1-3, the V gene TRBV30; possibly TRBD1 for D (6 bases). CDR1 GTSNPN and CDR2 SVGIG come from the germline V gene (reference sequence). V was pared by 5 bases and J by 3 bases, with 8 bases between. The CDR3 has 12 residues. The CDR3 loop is CAWEQGGNTIYF. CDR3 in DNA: TGTGCCTGGGAACAGGGTGGAAACACCATATATTTT.

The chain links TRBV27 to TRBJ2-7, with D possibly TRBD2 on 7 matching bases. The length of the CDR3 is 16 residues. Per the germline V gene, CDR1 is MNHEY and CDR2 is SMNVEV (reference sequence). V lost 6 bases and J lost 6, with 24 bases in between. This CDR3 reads CASRGGGAGILGEQYF. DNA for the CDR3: TGTGCCAGCAGGGGAGGGGGTGCAGGGATTTTGGGCGAGCAGTACTTC.

For the CDR3, the DNA is TGTGCCAGCAGCTTCCCGGATCAGCCCCAGCATTTT. Residues: CASSFPDQPQHF. The V and J genes are TRBV7-9 and TRBJ1-5; D is unclear. Germline CDR1 reads SEHNR; CDR2 reads FQNEAQ (reference sequence). This CDR3 has 12 residues. The germline V and J ends were trimmed by 3 bases and 5 bases, with 5 bases remaining between them.

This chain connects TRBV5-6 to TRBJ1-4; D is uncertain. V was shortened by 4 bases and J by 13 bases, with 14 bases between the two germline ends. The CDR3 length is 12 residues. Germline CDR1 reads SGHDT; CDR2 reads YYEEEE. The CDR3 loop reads CASSLAPGALFF. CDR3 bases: TGTGCCAGCAGCCTAGCCCCTGGAGCACTGTTTTTT.

CDR3: CASSSEGDKLFF. CDR3 coding DNA: TGTGCCAGCAGCTCCGAAGGGGACAAACTGTTTTTT. The V and J genes are TRBV5-6 and TRBJ1-4, with D perhaps TRBD1 (5 bases). From germline, CDR1 is SGHDT and CDR2 YYEEEE. This CDR3 has 12 residues. V was pared by 3 bases and J by 11 bases, with 11 bases between.

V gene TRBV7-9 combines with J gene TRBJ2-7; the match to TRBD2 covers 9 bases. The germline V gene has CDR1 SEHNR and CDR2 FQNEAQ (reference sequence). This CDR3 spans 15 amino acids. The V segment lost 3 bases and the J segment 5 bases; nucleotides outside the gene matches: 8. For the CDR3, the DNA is TGTGCCAGCAGCTTCTGGACTAGCGATATGGACGAGCAGTACTTC. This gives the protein CASSFWTSDMDEQYF. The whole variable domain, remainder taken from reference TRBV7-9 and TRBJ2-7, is DTGVSQNPRHKITKRGQNVTFRCDPISEHNRLYWYRQTLGQGPEFLTYFQNEAQLEKSRLLSDRFSAERPKGSFSTLEIQRTEQGDSAMYLCASSFWTSDMDEQYFGPGTRLTVT.

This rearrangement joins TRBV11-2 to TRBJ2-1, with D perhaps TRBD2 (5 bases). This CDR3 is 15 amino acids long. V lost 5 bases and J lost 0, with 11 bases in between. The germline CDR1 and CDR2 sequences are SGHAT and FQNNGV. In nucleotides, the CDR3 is TGTGCCAGCAGCGCAGACTACAGCTCCTACAATGAGCAGTTCTTC. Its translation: CASSADYSSYNEQFF.

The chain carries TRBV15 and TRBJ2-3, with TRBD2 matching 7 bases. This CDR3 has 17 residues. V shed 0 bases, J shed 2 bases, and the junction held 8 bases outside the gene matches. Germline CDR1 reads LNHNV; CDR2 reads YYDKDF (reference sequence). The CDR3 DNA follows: TGTGCCACCAGCAGAGATAGGGAAGCGGGGCTCACAGATACGCAGTATTTT. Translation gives CATSRDREAGLTDTQYF.

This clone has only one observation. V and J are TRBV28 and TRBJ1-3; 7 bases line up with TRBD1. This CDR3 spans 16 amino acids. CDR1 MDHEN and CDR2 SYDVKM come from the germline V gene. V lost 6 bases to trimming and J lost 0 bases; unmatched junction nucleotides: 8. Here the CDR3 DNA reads TGTGCCAGCAGCCTTGGGACAGTCCGCTCTGGAAACACCATATATTTT. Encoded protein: CASSLGTVRSGNTIYF. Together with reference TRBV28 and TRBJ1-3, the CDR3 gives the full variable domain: DVKVTQSSRYLVKRTGEKVFLECVQDMDHENMFWYRQDPGLGLRLIYFSYDVKMKEKGDIPEGYSVSREKKERFSLILESASTNQTSMYLCASSLGTVRSGNTIYFGEGSWLTVV.

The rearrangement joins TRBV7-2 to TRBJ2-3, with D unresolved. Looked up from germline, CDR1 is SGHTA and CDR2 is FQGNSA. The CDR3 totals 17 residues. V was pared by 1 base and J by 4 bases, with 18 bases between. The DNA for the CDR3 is TGTGCCAGCAGCTTAGGCCCGGTGCGAATGAGCTCAGATACGCAGTATTTT. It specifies CASSLGPVRMSSDTQYF.

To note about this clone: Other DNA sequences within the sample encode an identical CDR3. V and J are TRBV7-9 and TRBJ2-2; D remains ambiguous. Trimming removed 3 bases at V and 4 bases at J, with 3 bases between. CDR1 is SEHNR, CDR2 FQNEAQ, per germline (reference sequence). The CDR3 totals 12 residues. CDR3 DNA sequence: TGTGCCAGCAGCTTGACCACCGGGGAGCTGTTTTTT. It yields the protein CASSLTTGELFF.

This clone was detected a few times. CDR3 DNA sequence: TGTGCCAGCAGTTACTCATCACTAGCGCCCTCCTACGAGCAGTACTTC. It codes for CASSYSSLAPSYEQYF. The chain employs TRBV6-5 and TRBJ2-7; TRBD2 matches at 7 bases. The CDR3 has 16 amino acids. The germline CDR1 and CDR2 sequences are MNHEY and SVGAGI. V dropped 0 bases and J dropped 0; count of bases not matched to a gene: 5.

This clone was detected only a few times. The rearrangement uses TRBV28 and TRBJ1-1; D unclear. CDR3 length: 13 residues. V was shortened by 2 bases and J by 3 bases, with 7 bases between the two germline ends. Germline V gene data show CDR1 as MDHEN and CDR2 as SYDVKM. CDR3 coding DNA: TGTGCCAGCAGTTTAAGGGAATACACTGAAGCTTTCTTT. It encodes CASSLREYTEAFF.

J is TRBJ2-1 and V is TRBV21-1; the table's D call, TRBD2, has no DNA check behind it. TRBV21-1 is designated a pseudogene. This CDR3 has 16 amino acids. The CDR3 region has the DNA TGTGCCAGCAGCAAAACAGTCGGGGTTCGAAACAATGAGCAGTTCTTC. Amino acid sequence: CASSKTVGVRNNEQFF.

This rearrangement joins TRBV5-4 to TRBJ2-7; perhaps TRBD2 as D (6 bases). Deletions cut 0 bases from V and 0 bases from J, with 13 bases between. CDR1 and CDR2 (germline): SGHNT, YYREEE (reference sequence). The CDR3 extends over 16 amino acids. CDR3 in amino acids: CASSLESGHSSYEQYF. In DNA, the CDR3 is TGTGCCAGCAGCTTGGAAAGCGGGCACAGCTCCTACGAGCAGTACTTC.

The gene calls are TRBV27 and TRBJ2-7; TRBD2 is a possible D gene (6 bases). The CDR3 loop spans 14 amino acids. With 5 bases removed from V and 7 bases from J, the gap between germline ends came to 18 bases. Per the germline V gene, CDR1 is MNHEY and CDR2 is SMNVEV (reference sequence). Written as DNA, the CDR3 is TGTGCCAGCAGTACTGGTCTAGCGCAAAGTGAGCAGTACTTC. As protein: CASSTGLAQSEQYF.

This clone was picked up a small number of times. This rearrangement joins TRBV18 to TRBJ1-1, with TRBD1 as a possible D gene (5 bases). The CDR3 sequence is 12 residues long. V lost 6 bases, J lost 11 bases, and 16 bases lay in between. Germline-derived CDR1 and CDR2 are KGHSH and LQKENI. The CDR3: CASSTREGEAFF. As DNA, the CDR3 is TGTGCCAGCTCCACCAGGGAGGGTGAGGCTTTCTTT.

CDR3 in amino acids: CASAFHTYEQYF. The CDR3 DNA sequence: TGTGCCAGCGCCTTTCACACCTACGAGCAGTACTTC. The chain couples TRBV28 to TRBJ2-7; no definite D call. V was cut by 8 bases and J by 2 bases, with 10 bases left in between. The CDR3 consists of 12 residues. CDR1 is MDHEN, CDR2 SYDVKM, per germline.

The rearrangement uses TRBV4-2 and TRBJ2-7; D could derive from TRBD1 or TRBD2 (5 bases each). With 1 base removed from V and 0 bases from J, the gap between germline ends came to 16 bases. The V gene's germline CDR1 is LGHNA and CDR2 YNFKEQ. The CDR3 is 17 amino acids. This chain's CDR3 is CASSQGIGTSLSYEQYF. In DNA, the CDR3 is TGTGCCAGCAGCCAAGGGATCGGGACGTCCCTCTCCTACGAGCAGTACTTC.

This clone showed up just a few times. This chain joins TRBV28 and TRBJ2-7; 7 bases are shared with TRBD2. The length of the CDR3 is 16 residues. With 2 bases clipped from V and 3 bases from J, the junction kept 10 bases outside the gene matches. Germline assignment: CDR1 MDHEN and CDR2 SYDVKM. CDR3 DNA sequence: TGTGCCAGCAGTTTAGGGGGGGAGCTTGGTCTCTACGAGCAGTACTTC. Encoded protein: CASSLGGELGLYEQYF.

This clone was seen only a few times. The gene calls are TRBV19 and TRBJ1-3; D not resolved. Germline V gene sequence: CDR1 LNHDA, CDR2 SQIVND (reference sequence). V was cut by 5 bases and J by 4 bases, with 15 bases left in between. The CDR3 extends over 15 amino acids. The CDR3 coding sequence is TGTGCCAGTAGTTTACCAGTCTCGATGGGAAACACCATATATTTT. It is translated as CASSLPVSMGNTIYF.